This T cell receptor beta chain was identified in a study of graft-versus-host responses after intestinal transplantation. Overall study: Following induction with anti-thymocyte globulin, all recipients were given tacrolimus and steroids for roughly three years. Study-wide points: Early post-transplant HvG declines tracked with peak circulating GvH clone levels. High graft-versus-host to host-versus-graft T cell clonal ratios marked allografts of patients with graft-donor macrochimerism. Analysis identified GvH clones in recipient marrow, with some appearing first in ileum or blood.

In the case of this clone: Its specificity is unknown.

Sequencing used immunoSEQ multiplex PCR; TCRdb keeps in-frame clones, though not all of them. The table shows around 99,000 clones, with about 87% occurring only once. This sample comprised unstimulated CD4+ T cells sorted from spleen or lymph node cells, obtained before transplant. The clonotype originates from a human donor who was the organ donor for an intestinal transplant.

In nucleotides, the CDR3 is TGTGCCAGCAGCTTAGGACGCCGCCAAACCTACGAGCAGTACTTC. This encodes CASSLGRRQTYEQYF. This chain links TRBV7-8 with TRBJ2-7; D uncertain. In germline, CDR1 is SGHVS, CDR2 FQNEAQ. Trimming shortened V by 1 base and J by 2 bases, and 12 bases separated the two germline ends. The CDR3 extends over 15 amino acids.